Detailed here is one T cell receptor (beta chain). This clonotype was found many times. The antigen this receptor binds is unknown. The record has no base qualities; no much larger clone is one base away. These data belong to a study of early T cells in non-severe SARS-CoV-2 infection (dated by TCRdb to the early 2020s). With regard to the full study: Bulk RNA from unsorted whole blood was used for TCR sequencing, so alpha and beta chains could not be paired.

Set within a cohort of healthcare workers in London, UK, this nested case-control study involved weekly PCR testing of nasopharyngeal swabs along with blood sampling. Healthcare workers were enrolled in the week of the UK lockdown, from 23 to 31 March 2020, and were followed every week for up to about 16 weeks. Broader findings and caveats from the paper: VDJdb matching was skewed toward anti-spike CD8 responses and likely underestimated virus-specific expansions, missing private and CD4 specificities.

The method was 5' RACE. TCRdb shows the sequencer as NextSeq 500. The TCR library protocol attached unique molecular identifiers to individual cDNA molecules to correct for sequencing error and PCR bias. Both TCR alpha and beta chains were sequenced, and tight co-correlation was observed between alpha and beta sequence abundances in each sample. From the authors' description of their analysis: Decombinator V4 was used to perform V gene, J gene and CDR3 annotation of TCR sequences. TCRs were defined as expanded if a significant change between any two time points was detected under a Poisson model with p below 0.0001. Abundances of TCRs were expressed as counts per million after normalisation to the total number of TCRs sequenced in each sample. VDJdb, accessed 1 November 2021, was searched for CMV, EBV and SARS-CoV-2 annotated TCRs, with TCRs annotated for multiple antigens excluded. TCRdb trimmed public reads at Q25 via fastp, called clones via MiXCR and kept in-frame beta chains. Rows are combined by CDR3 protein, so each entry shows the most common genes and DNA. These V and J calls rely on TCRdb rather than the paper's analysis. The sample yields tens of thousands of distinct CDR3 sequences; around 6% were counted once. Clones ranked in the top ten supply 12% of the sample.

This sequence originates from an adult who was a healthcare worker with PCR-confirmed SARS-CoV-2 infection or an uninfected control (not recorded which). Specimen: whole blood.

The encoded CDR3 is CASSVDPLGEPQHF. The nucleotide sequence is TGTGCCAGCAGCGTAGATCCCCTGGGGGAGCCCCAGCATTTT. The chain is assembled from TRBV9 and TRBJ1-5; the D segment could be TRBD1, given 5 matching bases. Based on the germline V gene, the CDR1 and CDR2 sequences are SGDLS and YYNGEE. Measured from the cysteine to the phenylalanine, the CDR3 is 14 residues long. CDR3 DNA only is kept here, 42 bases in frame from base 1. V lost 0 bases and J lost 8 bases; the stretch between them is 12 bases long.